This T cell receptor beta chain emerged from a study of CD8+CD57+ T cells in acquired aplastic anemia. In patients chosen for sequencing, flow cytometry had shown CD8+CD57+ cell expansion. Among the patients, all had severe acquired aplastic anemia. The CDR3 extends over 16 amino acids. Unmatched junction bases numbered 7, after V lost 3 bases and J lost 1 base. The V gene's germline CDR1 is SNHLY and CDR2 FYNNEI. Profiling of TCR beta VDJ combinations and CDR3 sequences used genomic DNA as template. TCRdb used MiXCR to reprocess the reads, holding one entry per CDR3 protein. Of 150,000 to 200,000 distinct CDR3 sequences listed, 65% to 75% are singletons.

The chain uses TRBV2 and TRBJ2-5, with 8 positions matching TRBD2. The specimen sequenced was sorted CD4+, CD8+, or CD8+CD57+ T cells (not recorded which) from PBMCs. This TCR was recovered from a human donor with aplastic anemia. The DNA of the CDR3 is TGTGCCAGCAGTGATGATCTCGGGGGGGCCCAAGAGACCCAGTACTTC. It specifies CASSDDLGGAQETQYF.